Listed below are T cell receptor beta chains from one sample, sequenced in a study of blood T cell repertoires in COVID-19. Assay: immunoSEQ multiplex PCR; the TCRdb copy retains only in-frame clones and omits some. Of about 380,000 clones listed, 90% are singletons. The sample taken for sequencing was peripheral blood. The receptors come from a man aged 18 to 29 with active or convalescent COVID-19. The CDR3 runs from the conserved cysteine through the conserved F or W. Clone size is shown for a subset of rows, as once, few, many or a class of expanded clone.

clone_size: NA; v_call: TRBV28; j_call: TRBJ2-7; cdr3_aa: CASSLPGYEQYF
clone_size: NA; v_call: TRBV2; j_call: TRBJ1-2; cdr3_aa: CASSSQGNYGYTF
clone_size: NA; v_call: TRBV19; j_call: TRBJ1-3; cdr3_aa: CASSIGQNSGNTIYF
clone_size: NA; v_call: TRBV30; j_call: TRBJ2-5; cdr3_aa: CAWSVGLGQETQYF
clone_size: NA; v_call: TRBV11-2; j_call: TRBJ2-5; cdr3_aa: CASSFTSAEGLKETQYF
clone_size: NA; v_call: TRBV7-6; j_call: TRBJ2-5; cdr3_aa: CASSDSGVRGETQYF
clone_size: NA; v_call: TRBV18; j_call: TRBJ2-7; cdr3_aa: CASWDRAPYEQYF
clone_size: NA; v_call: TRBV7-3; j_call: TRBJ2-2; cdr3_aa: CASSTRDRGFTGELFF
clone_size: NA; v_call: TRBV7-2; j_call: TRBJ2-7; cdr3_aa: CASSLFPSIEQYF
clone_size: NA; v_call: TRBV4-3; j_call: TRBJ2-5; cdr3_aa: CASSQMTSRETQYF
clone_size: NA; v_call: TRBV27; j_call: TRBJ2-7; cdr3_aa: CASSPLDRAYEQYF
clone_size: NA; v_call: TRBV7-9; j_call: TRBJ2-2; cdr3_aa: CASSPTLDGELFF
clone_size: NA; v_call: TRBV6-5; j_call: TRBJ1-2; cdr3_aa: CASRGQKAPRGYTF
clone_size: NA; v_call: TRBV7-9; j_call: TRBJ1-1; cdr3_aa: CASSLAATTEAFF
clone_size: NA; v_call: TRBV7-8; j_call: TRBJ1-2; cdr3_aa: CASSATGGTFYGYTF
clone_size: NA; v_call: TRBV18; j_call: TRBJ2-2; cdr3_aa: CASSPPGVRDPGELFF
clone_size: NA; v_call: TRBV7-9; j_call: TRBJ1-5; cdr3_aa: CASSSGGANQPQHF
clone_size: NA; v_call: TRBV27; j_call: TRBJ2-7; cdr3_aa: CASAQGLRSYEQYF
clone_size: once; v_call: TRBV18; j_call: TRBJ1-1; cdr3_aa: CASWNGAPNTEAFF
clone_size: once; v_call: TRBV4-2; j_call: TRBJ2-7; cdr3_aa: CASSQVAGTGYEQYF
clone_size: NA; v_call: TRBV28; j_call: TRBJ2-7; cdr3_aa: CASTPSRIYEQYF
clone_size: once; v_call: TRBV6-6; j_call: TRBJ2-1; cdr3_aa: CASSTLAGGYNEQFF
clone_size: NA; v_call: TRBV24-1; j_call: TRBJ2-5; cdr3_aa: CATSEHRGGEETQYF
clone_size: NA; v_call: TRBV28; j_call: TRBJ2-1; cdr3_aa: CASSTGLAGGLGSYNEQFF
clone_size: NA; v_call: TRBV5-8; j_call: TRBJ2-7; cdr3_aa: CASSSRDRAYEQYF
clone_size: NA; v_call: TRBV7-9; j_call: TRBJ2-7; cdr3_aa: CASSVRDRGEGSYEQYF
clone_size: NA; v_call: TRBV28; j_call: TRBJ1-1; cdr3_aa: CASTPTGGTEAFF
clone_size: NA; v_call: TRBV27; j_call: TRBJ2-1; cdr3_aa: CASSASKRGALQFF
clone_size: NA; v_call: TRBV6-5; j_call: TRBJ2-3; cdr3_aa: CAGGEDTQYF
clone_size: once; v_call: TRBV6-5; j_call: TRBJ1-5; cdr3_aa: CASLTPSINQPQHF
clone_size: NA; v_call: TRBV13; j_call: TRBJ1-4; cdr3_aa: CASRKFQSGGKLFF
clone_size: NA; v_call: TRBV9; j_call: TRBJ2-5; cdr3_aa: CASSVQGVQETQYF
clone_size: NA; v_call: TRBV5-1; j_call: TRBJ1-1; cdr3_aa: CASSYTGGGRSEAFF
clone_size: NA; v_call: TRBV6-1; j_call: TRBJ1-5; cdr3_aa: CASSDGQAVYSNQPQHF
clone_size: NA; v_call: TRBV4-2; j_call: TRBJ1-1; cdr3_aa: CASSHNRAPTNTEAFF
clone_size: once; v_call: TRBV28; j_call: TRBJ1-5; cdr3_aa: CASSDGQGPRGPQHF
clone_size: NA; v_call: TRBV11-2; j_call: TRBJ1-6; cdr3_aa: CASSLGAAGFNSPLHF
clone_size: NA; v_call: TRBV6-5; j_call: TRBJ1-2; cdr3_aa: CASKLGGVGYGYTF
clone_size: NA; v_call: TRBV27; j_call: TRBJ2-3; cdr3_aa: CASSFTSGGTDTQYF